These 29 T cell receptor beta chains were sequenced from one sample in a study of Ad26.COV2.S vaccination and SARS-CoV-2 variants. Treatment denoted: about 20 received Ad26.COV2.S at low or high dose, single or two shots; five or six received placebo; per-sample allocation not given. Sampling occurred on day 63 after the first vaccine or placebo injection. The data were produced by immunoSEQ multiplex PCR, yet TCRdb's version contains in-frame clones alone and is incomplete. The table has fewer than 500,000 clones, around 90% seen once. Sequenced here: peripheral blood, sampled in a trial of Ad26.COV2.S vaccine versus placebo. Receptors originate from a person aged 18-60 years who received the Ad26.COV2.S COVID-19 vaccine or a placebo.

The chain links TRBV11-2 to TRBJ2-1, with TRBD1 matching over 7 bases. This CDR3 contains 17 residues. The junction had 8 bases not matched to a gene; V was cut back by 0 bases and J by 3 bases. The V gene's germline CDR1 is SGHAT and CDR2 FQNNGV. This CDR3 reads CASSLDLQGKIYNEQFF. CDR3 DNA: TGTGCCAGCAGCTTAGATCTACAGGGGAAGATCTACAATGAGCAGTTCTTC.

The chain has TRBV6-2 or TRBV6-3 and TRBJ2-7, with no clear D. This CDR3 contains 11 residues. V gave up 2 bases and J gave up 6 bases, with 5 bases separating them. Germline assignment: CDR1 MNHEY and CDR2 SVGEGT. This CDR3 is CASSYPSEQYF. CDR3 DNA sequence: TGTGCCAGCAGTTACCCTTCCGAGCAGTACTTC.

This rearrangement joins TRBV6-2 or TRBV6-3 to TRBJ1-5, with D possibly being TRBD1 (5 bases). The CDR3 sequence is 14 residues long. V was pared by 2 bases and J by 4 bases, with 9 bases between. CDR1 is MNHEY and CDR2 is SVGEGT in the germline V gene. The CDR3 nucleotides are TGTGCCAGCAGTTACGCCGGGACTAATCAGCCCCAGCATTTT. As protein: CASSYAGTNQPQHF.

The genes are TRBV27 and TRBJ2-4; the match to TRBD1 covers 11 bases. This CDR3 comprises 13 residues. In germline, CDR1 is MNHEY, CDR2 SMNVEV (reference sequence). Germline trimming cut 5 bases from V and 11 bases from J; bases unmatched to any gene: 5. The chain's CDR3 is CASSATGQGVQYF. DNA of the CDR3: TGTGCCAGCAGTGCTACGGGACAGGGGGTTCAGTACTTC.

Concerning this clone: The sample carries other DNA sequences with the same CDR3. The chain joins TRBV19 to TRBJ2-3; D ambiguous. The germline V gene has CDR1 LNHDA and CDR2 SQIVND (reference sequence). Trimming took off 0 bases at V and 1 base at J, with 5 bases between the two ends. The CDR3 runs 14 residues. The DNA of the CDR3 is TGTGCCAGTAGTATAGATCCCGGCACAGATACGCAGTATTTT. This sequence encodes CASSIDPGTDTQYF.

The chain carries TRBV19 and TRBJ2-5; no clear D gene. Germline values: CDR1 LNHDA, CDR2 SQIVND (reference sequence). The CDR3 length is 15 residues. Deletions cut 0 bases from V and 2 bases from J, with 10 bases between. The CDR3 sequence: CASSIDGNRQETQYF. The CDR3 DNA sequence: TGTGCCAGTAGTATAGATGGAAACAGACAAGAGACCCAGTACTTC.

The CDR3: CASSRGQVMNTEAFF. CDR3 DNA: TGTGCCAGCAGCCGGGGACAGGTCATGAACACTGAAGCTTTCTTT. The chain joins TRBV5-4 to TRBJ1-1; TRBD1 matches 8 bases. The CDR3 extends over 15 amino acids. CDR1 is SGHNT, CDR2 YYREEE, per germline (reference sequence). V dropped 4 bases and J dropped 0; count of bases not matched to a gene: 5. Combining the CDR3 with reference TRBV5-4 and TRBJ1-1 gives the whole variable domain ETGVTQSPTHLIKTRGQQVTLRCSSQSGHNTVSWYQQALGQGPQFIFQYYREEENGRGNFPPRFSGLQFPNYSSELNVNALELDDSALYLCASSRGQVMNTEAFFGQGTRLTVV.

The DNA for the CDR3 is TGTGCCAGCAGCCAAGATCTACAGGGCCGGTACAATGAGCAGTTCTTC. It yields the protein CASSQDLQGRYNEQFF. The V and J genes are TRBV14 and TRBJ2-1; possible D gene TRBD1, 6 bases. The CDR3 runs 16 residues. The ends were cut back, 0 bases at V and 4 bases at J, with 13 bases in the middle. Germline CDR1 and CDR2: SGHDN and FVKESK.

This chain connects TRBV6-4 to TRBJ1-1; weak D call: TRBD1 (6 bases). V was cut by 3 bases and J by 4 bases, with 12 bases left in between. CDR3 length: 14 residues. Germline lookup yields CDR1 MRHNA and CDR2 SNTAGT. CDR3 nucleotide sequence: TGTGCCAGCAGTGAGTTCACAGGGTCCACTGAAGCTTTCTTT. Translation: CASSEFTGSTEAFF.

This rearrangement joins TRBV10-3 to TRBJ2-6; D may be TRBD2 (5 bases). Trimming removed 3 bases at V and 0 bases at J, with 12 bases between. The V gene's germline CDR1 is ENHRY and CDR2 SYGVKD. This CDR3 has 17 residues. The CDR3 spells CAISDIGLNSGANVLTF. CDR3 in DNA: TGTGCCATCAGTGATATAGGACTCAACTCTGGGGCCAACGTCCTGACTTTC.

The gene calls are TRBV2 and TRBJ1-4; 9 nucleotides line up with TRBD1. Unmatched junction bases numbered 3, after V lost 3 bases and J lost 7 bases. The CDR3 length is 14 residues. Germline assignment: CDR1 SNHLY and CDR2 FYNNEI. The CDR3 loop reads CASSDDRGSEKLFF. For the CDR3, the DNA is TGTGCCAGCAGTGACGACAGGGGGAGTGAAAAACTGTTTTTT. The entire variable domain, with the rest obtained from reference TRBV2 and TRBJ1-4, is as follows: EPEVTQTPSHQVTQMGQEVILRCVPISNHLYFYWYRQILGQKVEFLVSFYNNEISEKSEIFDDQFSVERPDGSNFTLKIRSTKLEDSAMYFCASSDDRGSEKLFFGSGTQLSVL.

The chain's CDR3 is CASSLGRASVDEQFF. The CDR3 DNA follows: TGTGCCAGCAGCCTTGGGCGGGCCAGCGTTGATGAGCAGTTCTTC. The genes are TRBV5-8 and TRBJ2-1; maybe TRBD2 (5 bases). This CDR3 has 15 amino acids. V was shortened by 4 bases and J by 8 bases, with 19 bases between the two germline ends. Germline V gene data show CDR1 as SGHTS and CDR2 as YDEGEE.

This clone came up a few times. This chain joins TRBV27 and TRBJ1-5; 9 nucleotides agree with TRBD1. J was trimmed by 2 bases and V by 2 bases; bases with no gene match: 1. CDR3 length: 15 amino acids. Germline loops: CDR1 MNHEY, CDR2 SMNVEV (reference sequence). CDR3 bases: TGTGCCAGCAGTTTAACAGGGGGCCGCAATCAGCCCCAGCATTTT. Amino acids: CASSLTGGRNQPQHF.

The gene calls are TRBV6-5 and TRBJ2-7; 7 positions agree with TRBD2. Trimming cost V 2 bases and J 7 bases; bases outside gene matches: 5. Per the germline V gene, CDR1 is MNHEY and CDR2 is SVGAGI. This CDR3 has 13 amino acids. Here the CDR3 DNA reads TGTGCCAGCAGTTACGCGGGAGTTGGGGAGCAGTACTTC. Translated: CASSYAGVGEQYF.

The rearrangement joins TRBV5-4 to TRBJ2-1; D not resolved. Trimming left V 5 bases short and J 8 bases short, with 11 bases between. CDR1 is SGHNT, CDR2 YYREEE, per germline (reference sequence). The CDR3 loop spans 12 amino acids. CDR3 loop: CASSLGSHEQFF. The CDR3 DNA is TGTGCCAGCAGTCTAGGTTCCCATGAGCAGTTCTTC.

V is TRBV27 and J is TRBJ2-6; a weak D match, TRBD1 (6 bases). Trimming removed 3 bases from V and 0 bases from J, with 12 bases in between. This CDR3 region has 17 residues. Germline V gene lookup returns CDR1 MNHEY and CDR2 SMNVEV (reference sequence). DNA of the CDR3: TGTGCCAGCAGTTTTGGGGGCAGCTACTCTGGGGCCAACGTCCTGACTTTC. It yields the protein CASSFGGSYSGANVLTF.

To note about this clone: Other DNA sequences of this sample code for an identical CDR3. The chain employs TRBV15 and TRBJ2-1; the match to TRBD1 covers 7 bases. The V and J ends lost 0 bases and 7 bases, in that order; junction bases with no gene match: 3. The CDR3 contains 14 residues. Germline V gene data show CDR1 as LNHNV and CDR2 as YYDKDF (reference sequence). The DNA of the CDR3 is TGTGCCACCAGCAGAGACAGGGGGAGAAATGAGCAGTTCTTC. It yields the protein CATSRDRGRNEQFF.

This sequence joins TRBV6-5 and TRBJ2-3, with 8 bases lining up with TRBD2. Germline CDR1 and CDR2: MNHEY and SVGAGI. This CDR3 has 15 amino acids. V lost 7 bases to trimming and J lost 7 bases; unmatched junction nucleotides: 13. CDR3 sequence: CASNKRGREVYTQYF. The CDR3 DNA sequence: TGTGCCAGCAACAAACGGGGGCGGGAGGTTTATACGCAGTATTTT.

The rearrangement joins TRBV27 to TRBJ2-1; no firm D call. Between the trimmed V and J ends, which lost 5 bases and 4 bases, there was a span of 18 bases. Germline assignment: CDR1 MNHEY and CDR2 SMNVEV (reference sequence). The CDR3 is made up of 16 amino acids. CDR3 nucleotide sequence: TGTGCCAGCAGTCCAAGCAAAGGGCCCTATTACAATGAGCAGTTCTTC. It codes for CASSPSKGPYYNEQFF.

The chain employs TRBV24-1 and TRBJ2-2; D is undetermined. V lost 3 bases, J lost 4 bases, and 11 bases lay in between. This CDR3 has 15 amino acids. Germline assignment: CDR1 KGHDR and CDR2 SFDVKD. The CDR3 sequence: CATSDTGALTGELFF. The DNA of the CDR3 is TGTGCCACCAGTGATACGGGCGCCCTCACCGGGGAGCTGTTTTTT.

The chain uses TRBV14 and TRBJ1-2; 8 bases align to TRBD1. The junction had 7 bases not matched to a gene; V was cut back by 4 bases and J by 3 bases. Per the germline V gene, CDR1 is SGHDN and CDR2 is FVKESK. CDR3 length: 15 amino acids. The chain's CDR3 is CASSRTGTGHYGYTF. The CDR3 DNA reads TGTGCCAGCAGCCGTACCGGGACAGGACACTATGGCTACACCTTC.

The genes are TRBV6-6 and TRBJ1-6; D might be TRBD1 (6 bases). The CDR3 sequence is 15 residues long. Germline-derived CDR1 and CDR2 are MNHNY and SVGAGI (reference sequence). V was trimmed by 2 bases and J by 5 bases, leaving 10 bases between them. The CDR3 spells CASSYRAGDNSPLHF. CDR3 DNA sequence: TGTGCCAGCAGTTACCGAGCAGGGGATAATTCACCCCTCCACTTT.

The chain carries TRBV7-9 and TRBJ1-5, with D perhaps TRBD1 (6 bases). This CDR3 spans 15 amino acids. CDR1 and CDR2 (germline): SEHNR, FQNEAQ (reference sequence). V was clipped by 5 bases and J by 9 bases, with 20 bases between them. CDR3 loop: CASSPGQSLQAPQHF. The CDR3 region has the DNA TGTGCCAGCAGCCCCGGACAGTCCCTCCAAGCGCCCCAGCATTTT.

In its sample, this clone was seen once. The chain uses TRBV4-3 and TRBJ1-1; tentatively, D is TRBD1 (6 bases). Germline CDR1 and CDR2: LGHNA and YSLEER. V dropped 4 bases and J dropped 1 base, with 16 bases sitting between them. The CDR3 runs 16 residues. For the CDR3, the DNA is TGCGCCAGCAGCCCGACAGGAGAGCTGGGGAACACTGAAGCTTTCTTT. This encodes CASSPTGELGNTEAFF.

J is TRBJ2-1 and V is TRBV27; D is ambiguous. The V end lost 6 bases, the J end lost 6 bases, and 15 bases lay between the germline ends. CDR1 and CDR2 from the germline V gene are MNHEY and SMNVEV (reference sequence). The length of the CDR3 is 14 residues. This chain's CDR3 is CASSSHDGFNEQFF. For the CDR3, the DNA is TGTGCCAGCAGCAGCCATGACGGTTTCAATGAGCAGTTCTTC.

The V call is TRBV24-1, the J call TRBJ2-5, with TRBD2 matching over 7 bases. J lost 1 base, V lost 4 bases, and 2 bases had no gene match. Germline V gene sequence: CDR1 KGHDR, CDR2 SFDVKD. The CDR3 runs to 14 residues. The CDR3 bases are TGTGCCACCAGTGACGGGGGGTTCCAAGAGACCCAGTACTTC. This sequence encodes CATSDGGFQETQYF.

The J gene is TRBJ2-7, the V gene TRBV6-2 or TRBV6-3, with no clear D. V gave up 2 bases and J gave up 7 bases, with 9 bases separating them. CDR3 size: 12 residues. Germline V gene lookup returns CDR1 MNHEY and CDR2 SVGEGT. CDR3 region: CASSYSVGEQYF. For the CDR3, the DNA is TGTGCCAGCAGTTACAGCGTGGGGGAGCAGTACTTC.

V is TRBV4-1 and J is TRBJ2-1; 7 bases align to TRBD2. Germline assignment: CDR1 MGHRA and CDR2 YSYEKL. The ends lost 3 bases at V and 3 bases at J; junction bases unmatched: 20. The CDR3 extends over 20 amino acids. The CDR3 DNA reads TGCGCCAGCAGCCAGCCCTCCGGATCGGGAGGCCTTCCGGGCTACAATGAGCAGTTCTTC. This sequence encodes CASSQPSGSGGLPGYNEQFF.

The rearrangement uses TRBV18 and TRBJ2-7, with 10 bases fitting TRBD2. Trimming at V came to 8 bases and at J to 3 bases, leaving 7 bases not matched to a gene. Germline V gene lookup returns CDR1 KGHSH and CDR2 LQKENI. The CDR3 loop spans 14 amino acids. CDR3 nucleotides: TGTGCCAGCGGGGGGACTAGCGACAACTACGAGCAGTACTTC. As protein: CASGGTSDNYEQYF.